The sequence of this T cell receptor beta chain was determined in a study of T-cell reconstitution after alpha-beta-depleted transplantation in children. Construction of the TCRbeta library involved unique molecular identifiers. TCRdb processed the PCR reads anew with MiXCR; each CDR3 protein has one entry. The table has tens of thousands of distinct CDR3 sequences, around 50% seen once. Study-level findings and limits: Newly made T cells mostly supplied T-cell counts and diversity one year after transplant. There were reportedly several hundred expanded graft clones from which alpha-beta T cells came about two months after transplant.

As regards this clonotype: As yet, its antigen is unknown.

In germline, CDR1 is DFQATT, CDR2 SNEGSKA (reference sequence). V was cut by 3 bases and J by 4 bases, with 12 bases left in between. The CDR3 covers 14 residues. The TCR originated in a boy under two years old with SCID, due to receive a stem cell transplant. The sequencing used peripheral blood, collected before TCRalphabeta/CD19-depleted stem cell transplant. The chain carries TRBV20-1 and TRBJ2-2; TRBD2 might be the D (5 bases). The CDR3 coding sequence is TGCAGTGCTAGTCGGTGGGCGGGCACCGGGGAGCTGTTTTTT. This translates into CSASRWAGTGELFF.